This T cell receptor (beta chain) was captured in a study of T cell repertoires in cytomegalovirus infection. Study summary: Carrying CMV and the relevant HLA type showed in public TCR beta signatures.

Study results and limitations: CMV carriers with the relevant HLA were identified by cumulative public TCR beta family frequency. The response measured ex vivo was dominated by TCR beta clonotypes (HLA-C-restricted and CMV-specific).

The CDR3 spans 13 residues. Germline assignment: CDR1 MNHEY and CDR2 SVGAGI. V gave up 6 bases and J gave up 0 bases, with 6 bases separating them. Note on this clonotype: The antigen remains undetermined.

TCRdb re-derived calls from the reads in MiXCR, one entry per CDR3 protein. Of approximately 190,000 distinct CDR3 sequences listed, more than 9% are singletons. V gene TRBV6-5 combines with J gene TRBJ1-3; D is undetermined. Source material: PBMCs. This receptor was taken from a human donor in good health (CMV status not recorded). Some clones in this sample may be carry-over from other donors' samples. DNA for the CDR3: TGTGCCAGCAGCGAAATCTCTGGAAACACCATATATTTT. Encoded protein: CASSEISGNTIYF.